This T cell receptor beta chain derives from a study of human T cells and chemical hapten exposure (dated by TCRdb to about 2021). In terms of the full investigation: For sensitization, 2% DPC in acetone was applied to a roughly 2 cm by roughly 2 cm area of upper inner arm skin. Throughout the approximately 25-week study period, patients were also given weekly therapeutic DPC doses on the scalp. Patch tests used Finn chambers with 0.01% DPC on the upper back, scored after 6 days by International Contact Dermatitis Research Group standards. Most of the patients in the cohort were female, and the cohort covered alopecia areata with under or over 50% scalp involvement, alopecia totalis and alopecia universalis. Libraries were pooled for sequencing, and per-sample TCR yields varied mainly because of small differences in library volumes within the pool. The study tracked peripheral blood TCR repertoire changes in vivo during primary and secondary sensitization to the hapten diphenylcyclopropenone (DPC) in alopecia patients. Blood was sampled from patients pre-sensitization (week 0) and at 2, 6 and about 24 weeks after DPC sensitization. For TCR sequencing, blood came from 25 to 35 alopecia patients at anywhere from one to four time points (pre-sensitization, 2, 6 and 24 weeks). Each blood RNA sample was used to sequence both TCR alpha and TCR beta chains. The full study reports these points: Because every patient had alopecia, a presumed autoimmune disease, the patients' immune response might differ from that of healthy individuals. The number of TCRs above 1 in 1000 frequency did not change with DPC sensitization; there was no evidence of global repertoire structure alterations. Significantly more large CDR3 similarity clusters were formed by expanded TCRs than by pre-sensitization or healthy control sets, consistent with antigen-driven responses. Repeated subsampling changed both the strength of the expansion versus patch-test correlation and the threshold at which the correlation became significant. Patch test score correlated positively with the number of PT1 expanded TCRs, reaching significance at thresholds 8, 16 and 32 but not at 4.

Taken with the paper, the label for time point translates to: patch test 3, about 24 weeks after DPC sensitization. The sample's treatment or condition label, in plain terms: therapeutic diphenylcyclopropenone sensitization with weekly scalp DPC. Total RNA was isolated from unfractionated whole blood collected in Tempus Blood RNA tubes. At every patch-test visit, the blood draw took place before the patch test was put on. Eligible patients were aged 18 to 70, diagnosed with alopecia, deemed suitable for DPC therapy, and excluded if pregnant. This clonotype was found a few times. Its specific antigen is unknown. Base qualities were left out, and no much larger clone turns up one base away. Libraries came from RACE. The sequencer listed for this sample is NextSeq 500. During library preparation, unique molecular identifiers were attached to individual cDNA molecules so that TCRs could be counted quantitatively and reproducibly. As for the original processing: A median of about 89,000 TCRs per sample was observed, with a range of about 23,224 to 690,600. The Decombinator software suite was used to annotate V, J and CDR3 in the TCR reads. For PS versus PT1 abundance plots, all samples were subsampled to the same number of TCRs (28,000). Expanded TCRs were defined as absent before sensitization and observed at least eight times at the 2-week time point. The public reads were reanalyzed by TCRdb: fastp trimming at Q25, MiXCR alignment, in-frame beta chains only. When rows share a CDR3 protein, they turn into one entry using the most common DNA and genes. TCRdb, not the original authors, processed these V and J calls. The sample table holds under 50,000 distinct CDR3 sequences, of which roughly 13% were seen once. Roughly 2.5% of the sample goes to the ten largest clones.

The CDR3 numbers 14 residues from cysteine through phenylalanine. CDR3 DNA is the only sequence kept; it has 42 bases, read in frame from the first base. V gives up 3 bases and J gives up 4 bases, and the segment between their germline ends measures 12 bases. For CDR1 and CDR2, the germline V gene lists MDHEN and SYDVKM. The sequence links TRBV28 to TRBJ1-2, with no confident D gene call. Source: whole blood, taken in connection with sensitization to the hapten diphenylcyclopropenone (DPC). This TCR was recovered from a woman in her forties with alopecia areata. Some clones in this sample may be carry-over from other donors' samples. DNA sequence: TGTGCCAGCAGTTTTGAGGCCCTCGGCTATGGCTACACCTTC. It specifies CASSFEALGYGYTF.